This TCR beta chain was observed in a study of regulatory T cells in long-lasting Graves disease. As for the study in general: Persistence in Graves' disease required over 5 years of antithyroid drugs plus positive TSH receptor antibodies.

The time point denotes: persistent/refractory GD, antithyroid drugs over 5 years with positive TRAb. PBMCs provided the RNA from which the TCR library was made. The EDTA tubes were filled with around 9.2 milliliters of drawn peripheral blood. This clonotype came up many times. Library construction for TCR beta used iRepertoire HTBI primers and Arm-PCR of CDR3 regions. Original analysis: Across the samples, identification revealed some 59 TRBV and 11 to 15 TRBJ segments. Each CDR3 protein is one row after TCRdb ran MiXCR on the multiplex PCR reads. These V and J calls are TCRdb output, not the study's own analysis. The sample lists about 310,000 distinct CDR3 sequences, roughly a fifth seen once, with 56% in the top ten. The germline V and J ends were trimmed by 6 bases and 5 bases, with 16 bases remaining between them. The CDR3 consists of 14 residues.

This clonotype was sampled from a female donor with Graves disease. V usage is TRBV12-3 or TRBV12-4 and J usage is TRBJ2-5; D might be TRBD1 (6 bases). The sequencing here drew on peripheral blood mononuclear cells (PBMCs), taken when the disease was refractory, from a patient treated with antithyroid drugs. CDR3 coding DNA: TGTGCCAGCAGAAACACAGGGCTTGGGGAGACCCAGTACTTC. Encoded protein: CASRNTGLGETQYF.